This TCR beta chain was profiled in a study of CD8+ T cells in alopecia areata. Study overall: Oral tofacitinib (5 to 10 mg twice daily) was administered to treated patients. Study conclusions and caveats: Greater clonality was observed in lesional scalp samples, especially alopecia totalis/universalis, versus normal scalp. Among the top 100, expanded CD8+ clones were significantly decreased by tofacitinib, as was scalp clonality.

To note about this clone: Its antigen remains unknown.

The treatment: oral pan-JAK inhibitor, 5-10 mg twice daily. Reverse transcribed after extraction, RNA yielded cDNA as the sequencing template. Repertoires were generated with immunoSEQ multiplex PCR, while TCRdb's copy carries only in-frame clones and drops some. The sample holds about 170,000 clones, approximately 52% seen once. Trimming left V 11 bases short and J 1 base short, with 16 bases between. The CDR3 is made up of 14 amino acids. Germline-derived CDR1 and CDR2 are MNHEY and SMNVEV (reference sequence). The chain carries TRBV27 and TRBJ2-3, with D possibly matching TRBD2 (5 bases). The source is a human donor with alopecia areata. This sample comprised CD4+ T cells sorted from blood, obtained at approximately week 60, from a patient treated with tofacitinib. The CDR3 sequence: CASGGERGTDTQYF. The CDR3 nucleotides read TGTGCCTCTGGTGGGGAGAGGGGCACAGATACGCAGTATTTT.